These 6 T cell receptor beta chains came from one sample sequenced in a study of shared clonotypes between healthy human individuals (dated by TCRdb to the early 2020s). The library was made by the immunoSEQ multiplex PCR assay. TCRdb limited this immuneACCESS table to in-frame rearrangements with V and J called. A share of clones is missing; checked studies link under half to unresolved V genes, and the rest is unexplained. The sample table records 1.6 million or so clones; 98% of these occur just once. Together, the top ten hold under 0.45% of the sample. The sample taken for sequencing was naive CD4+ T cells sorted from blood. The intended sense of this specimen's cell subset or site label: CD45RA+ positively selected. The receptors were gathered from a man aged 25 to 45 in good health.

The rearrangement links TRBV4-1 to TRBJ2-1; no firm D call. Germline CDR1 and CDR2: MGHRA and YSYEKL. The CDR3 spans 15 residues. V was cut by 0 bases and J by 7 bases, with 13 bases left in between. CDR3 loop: CASSQDLVASNEQFF. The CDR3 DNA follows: TGCGCCAGCAGCCAAGATCTAGTAGCTAGTAATGAGCAGTTCTTC.

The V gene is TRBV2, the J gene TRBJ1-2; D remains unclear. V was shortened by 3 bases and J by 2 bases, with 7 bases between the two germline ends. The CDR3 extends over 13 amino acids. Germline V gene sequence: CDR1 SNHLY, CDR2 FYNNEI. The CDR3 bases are TGTGCCAGCAGTGAGGACTTCAACTATGGCTACACCTTC. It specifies CASSEDFNYGYTF.

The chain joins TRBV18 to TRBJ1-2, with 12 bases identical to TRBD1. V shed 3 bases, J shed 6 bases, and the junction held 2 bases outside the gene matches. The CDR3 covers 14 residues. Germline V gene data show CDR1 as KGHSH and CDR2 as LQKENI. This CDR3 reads CASSPGQGAHGYTF. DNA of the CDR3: TGTGCCAGCTCACCGGGACAGGGGGCGCATGGCTACACCTTC.

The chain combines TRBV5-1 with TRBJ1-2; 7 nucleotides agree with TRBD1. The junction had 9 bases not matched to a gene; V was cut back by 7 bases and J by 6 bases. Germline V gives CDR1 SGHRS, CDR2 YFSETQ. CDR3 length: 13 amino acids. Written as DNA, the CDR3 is TGCGCCAGCCAGGGGGGCGCCTTTAATGGCTACACCTTC. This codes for CASQGGAFNGYTF.

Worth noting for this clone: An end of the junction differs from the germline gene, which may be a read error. DNA of the CDR3: TGTGCCAGCAGCTTCTCGGCAGCCTACAATAAGCAGTTCTTC. Its translation: CASSFSAAYNKQFF. The chain joins TRBV7-9 to TRBJ2-1; D uncertain. Per the germline V gene, CDR1 is SEHNR and CDR2 is FQNEAQ (reference sequence). The length of the CDR3 is 14 residues.

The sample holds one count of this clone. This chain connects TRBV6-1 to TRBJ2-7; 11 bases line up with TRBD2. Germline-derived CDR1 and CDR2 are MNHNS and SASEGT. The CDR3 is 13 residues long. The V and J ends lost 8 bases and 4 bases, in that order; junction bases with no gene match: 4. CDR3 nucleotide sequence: TGTGCCAGCTTTACTAGCGGGAGATACGAGCAGTACTTC. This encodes CASFTSGRYEQYF.